These T cell receptor beta chains were read from a single sample in a study of shared clonotypes between healthy human individuals. Assay used: immunoSEQ multiplex PCR; TCRdb lists only in-frame clones, some missing. The table has fewer than 2.5 million clones, roughly 93% seen once. The source material was naive CD4+ T cells from PBMCs. The receptors originated from a man younger than 35 in good health. Some clones in this sample may be carry-over from other donors' samples. Each CDR3 is given without its conserved first and last residue. D genes are given only for firm matches. Some rows mark clone size as missing; the rest say once, few, many or name a class of expanded clone.

v_call	cdr3_length	j_call	d_call	clone_size	cdr3_aa
TRBV30	10	TRBJ2-7	NA	once	AWSRLSYEQY
TRBV9	16	TRBJ2-1	TRBD2	NA	ASSFPGTSGGGRNEQF
TRBV4-2	12	TRBJ2-1	TRBD2	NA	ASSQPGLNNEQF
TRBV2	12	TRBJ1-5	NA	NA	ASSGTGKYQPQH
TRBV7-3	16	TRBJ2-1	TRBD1	NA	ASSLTGIGTGLGNEQF
TRBV19	12	TRBJ2-7	TRBD1	once	ASSKRQGTSEQY
TRBV14	11	TRBJ2-3	NA	NA	ASSQSGPDTQY
TRBV28	14	TRBJ1-5	NA	NA	ASSPPGVGINQPQH
TRBV7-2	15	TRBJ2-7	TRBD2	NA	ASSLESLGLAAYEQY
TRBV18	14	TRBJ1-1	NA	NA	ASSALGWGANTEAF
TRBV7-3	14	TRBJ2-2	NA	NA	ASSPFQRSNTGELF
TRBV6-1	12	TRBJ2-7	NA	NA	ASSRDPFLIEQY
TRBV7-8	14	TRBJ1-1	TRBD1	once	ASSSQTGRVSTEAF
TRBV6-5	12	TRBJ2-7	TRBD1	NA	ASSRDRGNYEQY
TRBV18	13	TRBJ2-1	TRBD2	NA	ASSPPGLEGNEQF
TRBV5-1	13	TRBJ2-5	TRBD1	NA	ASSSTGERGETQY
TRBV2	10	TRBJ1-3	NA	once	ASSELGNTIY
TRBV14	11	TRBJ2-3	NA	NA	ASSQDFTDTQY
TRBV21-1	14	TRBJ2-7	NA	once	ASSKPYGQDIYEQY
TRBV18	13	TRBJ2-1	NA	NA	ASSQNSGTYNEQF
TRBV6-1	12	TRBJ2-7	NA	NA	ASSALRGSYEQY
TRBV27	13	TRBJ2-1	TRBD2	NA	ASSRTSGREGEQF
TRBV11-1	12	NA	NA	NA	ASSARGLSYEQY
TRBV19	13	TRBJ1-1	NA	NA	ASSIGGRLNTEAF
TRBV30	16	TRBJ2-3	TRBD2	NA	AWSGGTSGSPPTDTQY
TRBV5-1	16	TRBJ2-3	TRBD2	NA	ASSRGLAGGSSTDTQY
TRBV2	13	TRBJ2-1	TRBD2	NA	ARNRGLAHPAEQF
TRBV7-2	14	TRBJ2-4	TRBD2	NA	ASSSGLAGGQNIQY
TRBV7-9	12	TRBJ1-6	TRBD1	NA	ASSSGQDRSPLH
TRBV7-9	12	TRBJ2-7	TRBD2	NA	ATSVGGPSLEQY
TRBV18	12	TRBJ2-5	NA	NA	ASSPIESQETQY
TRBV7-9	11	TRBJ2-1	NA	NA	ASSLVLDNEQF
TRBV7-8	14	TRBJ2-3	NA	NA	ASSFSDGAVTDTQY
TRBV28	12	TRBJ2-7	TRBD1	NA	ASSFRGRPYEQY
TRBV7-3	13	TRBJ2-7	NA	NA	ASSQGVSGNGEQY
TRBV19	14	TRBJ1-4	TRBD1	NA	ASSISKGTGGAELF
TRBV9	14	TRBJ2-7	TRBD2	few	ASSVAPLAGAYEQY
TRBV2	9	TRBJ1-2	NA	NA	ARTGTYGYT
TRBV6-6	9	TRBJ2-7	NA	NA	ASSLQYEQY
TRBV9	14	TRBJ2-2	NA	NA	ASSARGTRNTGELF
TRBV7-3	11	TRBJ2-1	NA	NA	ASSQTRIHEQF
TRBV5-6	11	TRBJ2-3	NA	NA	ASSLLRVGTQY
TRBV30	12	TRBJ2-6	NA	NA	AWSRSSGANVLT
TRBV7-6	13	TRBJ1-4	NA	NA	ASSRSGGTNEKLF
TRBV7-3	11	TRBJ2-3	NA	NA	ASSDQGGDTQY
TRBV28	14	TRBJ2-5	TRBD2	NA	ASSLRLAGGQETQY
TRBV28	14	TRBJ1-5	NA	NA	ASNTAGTPSNQPQH
TRBV19	9	TRBJ2-2	NA	NA	ASSMGVLLF
TRBV6-6	11	TRBJ1-2	NA	NA	ASSYDGVSGYT
TRBV28	11	TRBJ1-5	NA	few	ASSYGLSQPQH
TRBV5-1	18	TRBJ2-1	TRBD1	NA	ASSLGRDRGLGGVANEQF
TRBV6-5	9	TRBJ1-1	NA	NA	ASSAQGKAF
TRBV19	11	TRBJ1-1	TRBD1	NA	ASSPRQGVEAF
TRBV7-2	12	TRBJ2-2	NA	NA	ASSLMTNTGELF